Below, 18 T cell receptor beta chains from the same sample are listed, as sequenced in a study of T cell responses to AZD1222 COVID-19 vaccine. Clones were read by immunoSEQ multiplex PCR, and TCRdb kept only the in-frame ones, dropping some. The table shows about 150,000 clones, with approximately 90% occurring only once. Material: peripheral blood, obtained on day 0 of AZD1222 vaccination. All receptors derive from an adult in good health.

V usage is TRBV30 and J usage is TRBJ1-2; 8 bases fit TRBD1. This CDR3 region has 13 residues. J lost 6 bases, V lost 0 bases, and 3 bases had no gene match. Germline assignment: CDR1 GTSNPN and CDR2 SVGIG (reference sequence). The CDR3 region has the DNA TGTGCCTGGAGTGTGGTCAGGGGGCATGGCTACACCTTC. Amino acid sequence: CAWSVVRGHGYTF.

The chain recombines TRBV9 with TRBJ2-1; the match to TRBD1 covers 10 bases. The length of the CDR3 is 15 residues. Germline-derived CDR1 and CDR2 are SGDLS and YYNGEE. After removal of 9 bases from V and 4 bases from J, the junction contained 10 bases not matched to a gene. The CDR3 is CATATGTGAYNEQFF. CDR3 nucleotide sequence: TGTGCCACCGCGACCGGGACAGGGGCGTACAATGAGCAGTTCTTC.

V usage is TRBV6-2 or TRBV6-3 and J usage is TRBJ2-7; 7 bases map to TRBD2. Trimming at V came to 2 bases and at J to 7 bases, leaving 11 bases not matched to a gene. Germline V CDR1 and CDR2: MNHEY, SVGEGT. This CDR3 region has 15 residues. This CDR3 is CASSYRDAPGREQYF. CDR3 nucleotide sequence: TGTGCCAGCAGTTACCGGGACGCCCCCGGGAGGGAGCAGTACTTC.

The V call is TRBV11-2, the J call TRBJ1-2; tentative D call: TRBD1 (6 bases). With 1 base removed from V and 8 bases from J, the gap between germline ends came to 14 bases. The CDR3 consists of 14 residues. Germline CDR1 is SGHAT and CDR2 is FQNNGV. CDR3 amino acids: CASSLAGAAWGYTF. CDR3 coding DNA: TGTGCCAGCAGCTTAGCGGGGGCAGCCTGGGGCTACACCTTC.

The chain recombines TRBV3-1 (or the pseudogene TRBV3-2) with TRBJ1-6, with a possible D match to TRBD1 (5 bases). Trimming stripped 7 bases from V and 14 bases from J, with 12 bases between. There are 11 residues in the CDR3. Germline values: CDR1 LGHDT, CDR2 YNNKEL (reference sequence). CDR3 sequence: CASTQGLSLHF. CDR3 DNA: TGTGCCAGCACCCAGGGCTTATCCCTCCACTTT.

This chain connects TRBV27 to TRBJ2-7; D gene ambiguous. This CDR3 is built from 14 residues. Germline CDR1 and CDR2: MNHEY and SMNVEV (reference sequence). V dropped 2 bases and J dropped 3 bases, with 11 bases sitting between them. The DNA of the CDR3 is TGTGCCAGCAGTTTAAACCCGGGCAACTACGAGCAGTACTTC. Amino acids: CASSLNPGNYEQYF.

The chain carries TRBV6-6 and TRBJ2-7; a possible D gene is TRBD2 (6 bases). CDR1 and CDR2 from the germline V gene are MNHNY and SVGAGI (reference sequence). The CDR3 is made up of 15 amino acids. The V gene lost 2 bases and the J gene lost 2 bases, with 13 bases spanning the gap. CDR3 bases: TGTGCCAGCAGTTACGAGGAGGGGTGGACCTACGAGCAGTACTTC. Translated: CASSYEEGWTYEQYF.

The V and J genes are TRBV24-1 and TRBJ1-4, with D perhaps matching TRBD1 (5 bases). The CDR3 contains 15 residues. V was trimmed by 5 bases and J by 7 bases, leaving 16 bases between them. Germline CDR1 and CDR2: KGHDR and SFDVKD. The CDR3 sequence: CATSVPSGEGEKLFF. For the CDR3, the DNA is TGTGCCACCAGTGTTCCATCGGGGGAGGGTGAAAAACTGTTTTTT.

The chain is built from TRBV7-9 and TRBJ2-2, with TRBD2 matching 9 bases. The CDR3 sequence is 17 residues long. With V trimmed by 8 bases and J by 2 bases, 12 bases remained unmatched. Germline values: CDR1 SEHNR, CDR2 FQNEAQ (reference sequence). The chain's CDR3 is CASRAGSGSPNTGELFF. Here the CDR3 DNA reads TGTGCCAGCCGGGCGGGTAGCGGGAGCCCCAACACCGGGGAGCTGTTTTTT.

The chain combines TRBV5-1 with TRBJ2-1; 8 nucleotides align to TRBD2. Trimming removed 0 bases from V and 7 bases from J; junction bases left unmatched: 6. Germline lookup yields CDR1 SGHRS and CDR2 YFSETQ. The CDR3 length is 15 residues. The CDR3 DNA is TGCGCCAGCAGCTTGGCTGTAGCGGGGTGGAATGAGCAGTTCTTC. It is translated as CASSLAVAGWNEQFF.

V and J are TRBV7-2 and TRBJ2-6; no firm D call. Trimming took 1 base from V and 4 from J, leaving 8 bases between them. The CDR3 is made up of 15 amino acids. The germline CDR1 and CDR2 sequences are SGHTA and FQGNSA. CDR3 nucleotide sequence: TGTGCCAGCAGCTTAGTGGTCCCCGGGGCCAACGTCCTGACTTTC. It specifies CASSLVVPGANVLTF.

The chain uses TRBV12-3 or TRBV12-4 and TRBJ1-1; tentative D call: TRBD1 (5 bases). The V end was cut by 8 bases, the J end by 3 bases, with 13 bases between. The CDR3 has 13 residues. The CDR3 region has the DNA TGTGCCAGCTCTGGGGCCTTATACACTGAAGCTTTCTTT. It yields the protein CASSGALYTEAFF.

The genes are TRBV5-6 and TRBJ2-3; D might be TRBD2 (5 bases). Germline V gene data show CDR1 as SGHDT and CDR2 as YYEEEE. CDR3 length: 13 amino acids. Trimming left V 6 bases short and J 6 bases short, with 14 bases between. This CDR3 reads CASNPYGVDTQYF. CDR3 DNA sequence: TGTGCCAGCAACCCCTACGGGGTTGATACGCAGTATTTT. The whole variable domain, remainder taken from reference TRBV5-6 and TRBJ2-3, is DAGVTQSPTHLIKTRGQQVTLRCSPKSGHDTVSWYQQALGQGPQFIFQYYEEEERQRGNFPDRFSGHQFPNYSSELNVNALLLGDSALYLCASNPYGVDTQYFGPGTRLTVL.

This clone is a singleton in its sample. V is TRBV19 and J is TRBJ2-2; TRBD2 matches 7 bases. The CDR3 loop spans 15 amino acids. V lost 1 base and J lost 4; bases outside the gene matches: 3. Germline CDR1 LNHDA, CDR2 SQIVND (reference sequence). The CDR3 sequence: CASSIVTGGTGELFF. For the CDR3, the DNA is TGTGCCAGTAGTATAGTAACGGGAGGCACCGGGGAGCTGTTTTTT.

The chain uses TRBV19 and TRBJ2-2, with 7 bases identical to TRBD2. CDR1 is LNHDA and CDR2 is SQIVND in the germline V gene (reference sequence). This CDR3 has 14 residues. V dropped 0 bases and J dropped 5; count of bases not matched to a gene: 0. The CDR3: CASSIDSGTGELFF. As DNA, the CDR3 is TGTGCCAGTAGTATAGATAGCGGGACCGGGGAGCTGTTTTTT.

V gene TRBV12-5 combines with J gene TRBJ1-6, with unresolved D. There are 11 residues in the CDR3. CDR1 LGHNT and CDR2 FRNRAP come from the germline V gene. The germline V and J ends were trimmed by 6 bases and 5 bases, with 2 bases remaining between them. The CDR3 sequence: CASGNNSPLHF. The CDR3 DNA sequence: TGTGCTAGTGGCAATAATTCACCCCTCCACTTT.

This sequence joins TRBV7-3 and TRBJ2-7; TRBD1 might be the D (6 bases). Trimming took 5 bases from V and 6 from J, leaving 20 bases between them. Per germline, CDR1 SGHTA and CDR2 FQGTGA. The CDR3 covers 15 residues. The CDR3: CASSPTSVGASEQYF. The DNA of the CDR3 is TGTGCCAGCAGCCCCACTTCCGTGGGGGCTTCCGAGCAGTACTTC.

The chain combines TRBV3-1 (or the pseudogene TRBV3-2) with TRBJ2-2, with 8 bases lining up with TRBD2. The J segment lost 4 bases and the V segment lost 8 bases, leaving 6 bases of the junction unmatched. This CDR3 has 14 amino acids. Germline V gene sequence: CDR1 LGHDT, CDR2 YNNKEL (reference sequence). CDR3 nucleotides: TGTGCCAGCCACGGACTAGCATCCACCGGGGAGCTGTTTTTT. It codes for CASHGLASTGELFF.